The 7 T cell receptor beta chains below were found in one sample sequenced in a study of blood T cell repertoires in COVID-19. Only in-frame clones appear in the TCRdb table, and some are missing; sequencing was by immunoSEQ multiplex PCR. The sample has about 20,000 clones; about 90% are singletons. The sequencing input was peripheral blood. The receptors were sampled from a human donor in a cohort sampled during active COVID-19.

The chain employs TRBV3-1 (or the pseudogene TRBV3-2) and TRBJ1-2; perhaps TRBD1 as D (6 bases). The V gene lost 4 bases and the J gene lost 1 base, with 10 bases spanning the gap. This CDR3 has 14 amino acids. Germline-derived CDR1 and CDR2 are LGHDT and YNNKEL (reference sequence). The DNA for the CDR3 is TGTGCCAGCAGCCTCAGGGGAGATAACTATGGCTACACCTTC. Its translation: CASSLRGDNYGYTF.

There are a few counts of this clone. The V call is TRBV7-9, the J call TRBJ1-1, with 7 bases matching TRBD1. V lost 3 bases, J lost 1 base, and 5 bases stayed unmatched. CDR3 length: 15 amino acids. The germline gives CDR1 SEHNR, CDR2 FQNEAQ (reference sequence). In DNA form, the CDR3 reads TGTGCCAGCAGCTTGTGGACAGGTCGGAACACTGAAGCTTTCTTT. Protein sequence: CASSLWTGRNTEAFF. Full variable domain (outside the CDR3, taken from reference TRBV7-9 and TRBJ1-1): DTGVSQNPRHKITKRGQNVTFRCDPISEHNRLYWYRQTLGQGPEFLTYFQNEAQLEKSRLLSDRFSAERPKGSFSTLEIQRTEQGDSAMYLCASSLWTGRNTEAFFGQGTRLTVV.

This rearrangement joins TRBV3-1 (or the pseudogene TRBV3-2) to TRBJ1-4; the D gene is possibly TRBD1 (5 bases). Germline V lookup: CDR1 LGHDT, CDR2 YNNKEL (reference sequence). V was shortened by 4 bases and J by 3 bases, with 15 bases between the two germline ends. This CDR3 contains 16 residues. CDR3 sequence (DNA): TGTGCCAGCAGCCGGGGGGAAGGACGGGCTAATGAAAAACTGTTTTTT. It encodes CASSRGEGRANEKLFF.

V and J are TRBV2 and TRBJ2-5; D is ambiguous. The V gene's germline CDR1 is SNHLY and CDR2 FYNNEI. With 7 bases removed from V and 5 bases from J, the gap between germline ends came to 23 bases. CDR3 length: 16 amino acids. The CDR3 nucleotides read TGTGCCAGCAAGGCAAGCCTGCTGACAACCACGGAGACCCAGTACTTC. This encodes CASKASLLTTTETQYF.

The chain employs TRBV21-1 and TRBJ2-6; the table's D call, TRBD1, has no DNA check behind it. TRBV21-1 is listed as a pseudogene. The CDR3 is made up of 17 amino acids. This CDR3 reads CASSGGTELAGANVLTF. CDR3 in DNA: TGTGCCAGCAGCGGCGGGACAGAACTTGCTGGGGCCAACGTCCTGACTTTC.

The rearrangement links TRBV5-4 to TRBJ1-2; TRBD1 matches at 8 bases. This CDR3 is built from 15 residues. Looked up from germline, CDR1 is SGHNT and CDR2 is YYREEE (reference sequence). Germline trimming cut 2 bases from V and 8 bases from J; bases unmatched to any gene: 11. The CDR3 nucleotides are TGTGCCAGCAGCTTTCCAGGGGGCGGGCTGGGAGGCTACACCTTC. Protein product: CASSFPGGGLGGYTF.

This rearrangement joins TRBV5-1 to TRBJ2-3; no definite D call. Trimming cost V 4 bases and J 1 base, with 7 bases left between them. The CDR3 spans 13 residues. Germline assignment: CDR1 SGHRS and CDR2 YFSETQ. CDR3 coding DNA: TGCGCCAGCAGCGGCCTAGGCACAGATACGCAGTATTTT. Encoded protein: CASSGLGTDTQYF.